The 9 T cell receptor beta chains below all came from one sample that was sequenced in a study of blood T cell repertoires in COVID-19. Some clones are missing from TCRdb's copy, which holds only in-frame ones; the method was immunoSEQ multiplex PCR. The table has approximately 260,000 clones, 75% to 90% seen once. Sequenced sample: peripheral blood. These receptors were collected from a woman between 40 and 50 years old with acute or convalescent COVID-19.

This clone was seen just once. This sequence joins TRBV24-1 and TRBJ1-3; D remains unclear. The V end was cut by 10 bases, the J end by 4 bases, with 13 bases between. The CDR3 totals 13 residues. Germline V gives CDR1 KGHDR, CDR2 SFDVKD. CDR3 in DNA: TGTGCCACGGAGGGCTCTACAGGAAACACCATATATTTT. Its translation is CATEGSTGNTIYF.

The rearrangement uses TRBV4-1 and TRBJ2-5, with 10 nucleotides matching TRBD2. CDR3 length equals 17 residues. J lost 5 bases, V lost 3 bases, and 12 bases had no gene match. Germline loops: CDR1 MGHRA, CDR2 YSYEKL. For the CDR3, the DNA is TGCGCCAGCAGCCACGGAGCGGGGGGGCCGTTTGCGGAGACCCAGTACTTC. It is translated as CASSHGAGGPFAETQYF.

This clone was counted between two and nine times. The chain has TRBV7-2 and TRBJ2-2; 9 bases align to TRBD1. Germline loops: CDR1 SGHTA, CDR2 FQGNSA. The CDR3 runs 16 residues. The V gene end was trimmed by 2 bases and the J gene end by 7 bases; junction bases not matched to a gene: 8. For the CDR3, the DNA is TGTGCCAGCAGCTTACTTGGACAGGGGTCAGGCGGGGAGCTGTTTTTT. Protein: CASSLLGQGSGGELFF.

This CDR3 reads CASSMGGFDYNEQFF. The CDR3 DNA sequence: TGTGCCAGTAGTATGGGCGGGTTCGACTACAATGAGCAGTTCTTC. The rearrangement uses TRBV19 and TRBJ2-1, with D perhaps matching TRBD2 (5 bases). Trimming removed 3 bases at V and 3 bases at J, with 12 bases between. The length of the CDR3 is 15 residues. CDR1 is LNHDA and CDR2 is SQIVND in the germline V gene (reference sequence).

A single count supports this clone. The rearrangement uses TRBV7-2 and TRBJ2-1; 9 bases agree with TRBD2. V was pared by 6 bases and J by 10 bases, with 13 bases of the junction left unmatched. This CDR3 has 15 amino acids. Germline CDR1 is SGHTA and CDR2 is FQGNSA. The CDR3 here is CASSLGGLADSEQFF. CDR3 nucleotide sequence: TGTGCCAGCAGTCTCGGGGGACTAGCCGATTCGGAGCAGTTCTTC.

The V call is TRBV6-1, the J call TRBJ1-4; no firm D call. In germline, CDR1 is MNHNS, CDR2 SASEGT. The CDR3 is 15 amino acids. Trimming took 3 bases from V and 4 from J, leaving 12 bases between them. The CDR3 region is CASSDWAEDNEKLFF. The CDR3 DNA follows: TGTGCCAGCAGTGATTGGGCAGAAGATAATGAAAAACTGTTTTTT.

This clone was recorded a few times. The rearrangement joins TRBV7-2 to TRBJ1-2; 10 nucleotides agree with TRBD1. CDR3 length equals 15 residues. CDR1 SGHTA and CDR2 FQGNSA come from the germline V gene. V shed 3 bases, J shed 3 bases, and the junction held 4 bases outside the gene matches. In DNA form, the CDR3 reads TGTGCCAGCAGCTTGCTGACAGGGGGCTACTATGGCTACACCTTC. Translating gives CASSLLTGGYYGYTF.

This chain uses TRBV30 with TRBJ1-6; a weak D match, TRBD1 (6 bases). The CDR3 is 14 residues long. The germline gives CDR1 GTSNPN, CDR2 SVGIG (reference sequence). V lost 2 bases, J lost 6 bases, and 11 bases lay in between. The CDR3 loop is CAWSTTGTNSPLHF. As DNA, the CDR3 is TGTGCCTGGAGTACAACAGGGACTAATTCACCCCTCCACTTT.

The genes are TRBV7-6 and TRBJ2-3; the match to TRBD2 covers 11 bases. V trimming: 5 bases; J trimming: 3 bases; junction bases outside the gene matches: 7. The CDR3 sequence is 16 residues long. Germline V gives CDR1 SGHVS, CDR2 FNYEAQ. The CDR3 sequence: CASSPETSGATDTQYF. The CDR3 DNA sequence: TGTGCCAGCAGCCCAGAGACTAGCGGGGCGACAGATACGCAGTATTTT.